This T cell receptor beta chain stems from a study of blood T cell repertoires in COVID-19. This CDR3 is 16 amino acids long. J was trimmed by 4 bases and V by 0 bases; bases with no gene match: 9. Germline V lookup: CDR1 SGHRS, CDR2 YFSETQ. Some clones are missing from TCRdb's copy, which holds only in-frame ones; the method was immunoSEQ multiplex PCR. The profile shows 220,000 or so clones, 84% of them singletons. The chain couples TRBV5-1 to TRBJ2-5; TRBD2 matches 7 bases. Source material: peripheral blood. This TCR came from a woman aged 55-75 years who had recovered from COVID-19. The DNA of the CDR3 is TGCGCCAGCAGCTTGGGCTCCCGGGGGAGGGGAGAGACCCAGTACTTC. Protein: CASSLGSRGRGETQYF. Variable domain in full (rest from reference TRBV5-1 and TRBJ2-5): KAGVTQTPRYLIKTRGQQVTLSCSPISGHRSVSWYQQTPGQGLQFLFEYFSETQRNKGNFPGRFSGRQFSNSRSEMNVSTLELGDSALYLCASSLGSRGRGETQYFGPGTRLLVL.